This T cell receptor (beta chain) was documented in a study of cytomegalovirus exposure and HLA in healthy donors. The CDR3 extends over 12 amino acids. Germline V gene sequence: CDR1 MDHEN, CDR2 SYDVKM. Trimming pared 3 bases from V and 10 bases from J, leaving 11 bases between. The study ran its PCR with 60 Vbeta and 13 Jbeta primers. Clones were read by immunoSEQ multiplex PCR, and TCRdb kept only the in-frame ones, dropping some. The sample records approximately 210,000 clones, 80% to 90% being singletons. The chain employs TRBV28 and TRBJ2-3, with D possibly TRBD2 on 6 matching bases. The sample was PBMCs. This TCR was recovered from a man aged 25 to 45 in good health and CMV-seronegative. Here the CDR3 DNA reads TGTGCCAGCAGTTTCTTCGGGAGTGCGCAGTATTTT. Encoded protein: CASSFFGSAQYF.